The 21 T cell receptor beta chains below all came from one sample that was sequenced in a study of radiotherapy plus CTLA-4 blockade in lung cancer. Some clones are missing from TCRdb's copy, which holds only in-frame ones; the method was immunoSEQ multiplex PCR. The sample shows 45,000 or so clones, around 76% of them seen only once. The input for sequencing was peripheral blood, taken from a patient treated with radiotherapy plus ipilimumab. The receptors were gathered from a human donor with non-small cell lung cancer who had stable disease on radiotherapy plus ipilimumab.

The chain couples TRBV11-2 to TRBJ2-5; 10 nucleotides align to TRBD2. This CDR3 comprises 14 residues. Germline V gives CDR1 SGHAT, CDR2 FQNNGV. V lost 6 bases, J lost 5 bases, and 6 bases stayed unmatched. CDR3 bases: TGTGCCAGCAGGAGCGGGGGGGTGGGTGAGACCCAGTACTTC. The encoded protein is CASRSGGVGETQYF.

In DNA form, the CDR3 reads TGTGCCAGCAGTAGGGGAGAGTTGAGCTCTGGGGCCAACGTCCTGACTTTC. Protein: CASSRGELSSGANVLTF. The rearrangement uses TRBV7-6 and TRBJ2-6; D could derive from TRBD1 or TRBD2 (5 bases each). The CDR3 is 17 amino acids. V was trimmed by 6 bases and J by 0 bases, leaving 15 bases between them. The germline V gene encodes CDR1 SGHVS and CDR2 FNYEAQ.

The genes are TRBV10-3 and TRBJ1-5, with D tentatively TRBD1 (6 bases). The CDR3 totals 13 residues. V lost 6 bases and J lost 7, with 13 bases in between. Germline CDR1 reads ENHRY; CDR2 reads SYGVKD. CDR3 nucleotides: TGTGCCATCAGCCAGGACAGTAAACAGCCCCAGCATTTT. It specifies CAISQDSKQPQHF.

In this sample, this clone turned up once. The CDR3 reads CASSSRGRTGELFF. The CDR3 DNA sequence: TGTGCCAGCAGTTCCAGGGGTCGGACCGGGGAGCTGTTTTTT. The V call is TRBV6-9, the J call TRBJ2-2; perhaps TRBD1 as D (6 bases). The ends were cut back, 4 bases at V and 5 bases at J, with 11 bases in the middle. Germline CDR1 MNHGY, CDR2 SVAAGI. This CDR3 is built from 14 residues.

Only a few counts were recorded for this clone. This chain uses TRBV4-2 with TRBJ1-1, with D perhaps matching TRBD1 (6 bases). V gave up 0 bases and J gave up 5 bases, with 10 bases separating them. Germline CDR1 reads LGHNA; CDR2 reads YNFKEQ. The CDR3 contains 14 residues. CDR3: CASSQEEGGTEAFF. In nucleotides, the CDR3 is TGTGCCAGCAGCCAAGAAGAGGGGGGAACTGAAGCTTTCTTT.

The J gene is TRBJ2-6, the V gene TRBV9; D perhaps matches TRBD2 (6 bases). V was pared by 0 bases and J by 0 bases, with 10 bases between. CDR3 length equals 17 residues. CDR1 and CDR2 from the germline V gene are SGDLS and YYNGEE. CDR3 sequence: CASSVDGGRSGANVLTF. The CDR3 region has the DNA TGTGCCAGCAGCGTAGATGGAGGGCGCTCTGGGGCCAACGTCCTGACTTTC.

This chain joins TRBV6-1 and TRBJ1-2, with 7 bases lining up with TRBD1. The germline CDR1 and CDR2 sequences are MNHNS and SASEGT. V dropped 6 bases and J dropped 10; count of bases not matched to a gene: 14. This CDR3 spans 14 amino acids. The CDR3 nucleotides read TGTGCCAGCAGGCCTGAGGGACAGACTAGAGCCTACACCTTC. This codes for CASRPEGQTRAYTF.

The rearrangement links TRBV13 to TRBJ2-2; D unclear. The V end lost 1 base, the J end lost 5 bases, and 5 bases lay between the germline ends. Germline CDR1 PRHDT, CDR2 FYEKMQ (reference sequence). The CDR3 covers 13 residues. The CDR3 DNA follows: TGTGCCAGCAGCTTAGAACAGACCGGGGAGCTGTTTTTT. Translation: CASSLEQTGELFF.

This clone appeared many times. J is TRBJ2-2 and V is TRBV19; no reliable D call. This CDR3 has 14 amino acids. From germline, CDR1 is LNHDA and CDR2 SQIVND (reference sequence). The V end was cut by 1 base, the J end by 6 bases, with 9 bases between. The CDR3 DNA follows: TGTGCCAGTAGTATAGCCCGGGCGGCCGGGGAGCTGTTTTTT. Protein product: CASSIARAAGELFF.

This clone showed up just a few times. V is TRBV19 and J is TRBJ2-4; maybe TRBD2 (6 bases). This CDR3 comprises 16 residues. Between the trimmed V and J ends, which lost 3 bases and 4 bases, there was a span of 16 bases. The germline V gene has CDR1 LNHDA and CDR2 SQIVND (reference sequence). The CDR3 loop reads CASSIPHPGGKNIQYF. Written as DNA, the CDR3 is TGTGCCAGTAGTATCCCCCATCCCGGGGGTAAAAACATTCAGTACTTC.

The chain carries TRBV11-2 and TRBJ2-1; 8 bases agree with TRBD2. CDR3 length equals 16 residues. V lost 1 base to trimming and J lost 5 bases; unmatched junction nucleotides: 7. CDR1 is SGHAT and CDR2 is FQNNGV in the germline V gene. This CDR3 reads CASSLVLRGVNNEQFF. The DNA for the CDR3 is TGTGCCAGCAGCTTAGTACTGCGGGGGGTCAACAATGAGCAGTTCTTC. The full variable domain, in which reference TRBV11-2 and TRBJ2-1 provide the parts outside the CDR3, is EAGVAQSPRYKIIEKRQSVAFWCNPISGHATLYWYQQILGQGPKLLIQFQNNGVVDDSQLPKDRFSAERLKGVDSTLKIQPAKLEDSAVYLCASSLVLRGVNNEQFFGPGTRLTVL.

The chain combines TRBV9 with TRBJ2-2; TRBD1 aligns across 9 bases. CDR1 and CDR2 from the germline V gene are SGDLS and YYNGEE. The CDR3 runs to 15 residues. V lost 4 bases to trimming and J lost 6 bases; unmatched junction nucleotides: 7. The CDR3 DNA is TGTGCCAGCAGCCTTAGACAGGGGGTGGCCGGGGAGCTGTTTTTT. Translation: CASSLRQGVAGELFF.

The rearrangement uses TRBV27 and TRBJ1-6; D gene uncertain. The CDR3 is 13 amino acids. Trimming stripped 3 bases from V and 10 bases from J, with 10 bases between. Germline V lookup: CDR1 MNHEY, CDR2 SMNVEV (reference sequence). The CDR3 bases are TGTGCCAGCAGTTTGGGCCGGGAATCACCCCTCCACTTT. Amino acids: CASSLGRESPLHF.

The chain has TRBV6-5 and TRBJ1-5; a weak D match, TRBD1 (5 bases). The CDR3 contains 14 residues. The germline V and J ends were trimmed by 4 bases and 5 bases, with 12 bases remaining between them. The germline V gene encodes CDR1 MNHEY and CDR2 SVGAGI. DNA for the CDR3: TGTGCCAGCAGTTCTCGACAGTCCCATCAGCCCCAGCATTTT. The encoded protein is CASSSRQSHQPQHF.

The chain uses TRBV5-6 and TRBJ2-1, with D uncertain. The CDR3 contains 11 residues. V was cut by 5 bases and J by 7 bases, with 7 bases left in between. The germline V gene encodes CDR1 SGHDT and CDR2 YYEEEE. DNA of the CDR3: TGTGCCAGCAGTGTAGGGAATGAGCAGTTCTTC. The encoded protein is CASSVGNEQFF.

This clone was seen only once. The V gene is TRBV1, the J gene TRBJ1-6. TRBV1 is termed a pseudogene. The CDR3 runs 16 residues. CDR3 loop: CTSSQDLGVYNSPLHF. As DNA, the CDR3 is TGCACCAGCAGCCAAGATTTGGGGGTTTATAATTCACCCCTCCACTTT.

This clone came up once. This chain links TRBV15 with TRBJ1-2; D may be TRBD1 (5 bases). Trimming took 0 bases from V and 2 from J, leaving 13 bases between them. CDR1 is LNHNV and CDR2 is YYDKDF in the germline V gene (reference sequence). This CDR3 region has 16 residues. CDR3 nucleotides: TGTGCCACCAGCAGAGATAAGGCAGGGATGAACTATGGCTACACCTTC. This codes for CATSRDKAGMNYGYTF.

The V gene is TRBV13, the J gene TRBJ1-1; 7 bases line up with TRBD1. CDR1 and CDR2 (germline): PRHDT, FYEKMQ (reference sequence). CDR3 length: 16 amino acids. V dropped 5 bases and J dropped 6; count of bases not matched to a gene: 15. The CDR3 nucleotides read TGTGCCAGCAGCCCCGAGGGGGCAGACCGGCGCTCTGAAGCTTTCTTT. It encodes CASSPEGADRRSEAFF.

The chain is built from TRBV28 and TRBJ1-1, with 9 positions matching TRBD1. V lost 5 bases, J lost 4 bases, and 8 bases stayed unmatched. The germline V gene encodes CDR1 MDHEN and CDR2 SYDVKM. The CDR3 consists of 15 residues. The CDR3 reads CASSPAGTGSTEAFF. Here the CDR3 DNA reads TGTGCCAGCAGTCCGGCCGGGACAGGGAGCACTGAAGCTTTCTTT. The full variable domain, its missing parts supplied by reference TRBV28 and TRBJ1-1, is DVKVTQSSRYLVKRTGEKVFLECVQDMDHENMFWYRQDPGLGLRLIYFSYDVKMKEKGDIPEGYSVSREKKERFSLILESASTNQTSMYLCASSPAGTGSTEAFFGQGTRLTVV.

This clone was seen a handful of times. The CDR3 spells CASSLGRNSNQPQHF. Here the CDR3 DNA reads TGTGCCAGCAGCTTGGGTCGAAATAGCAATCAGCCCCAGCATTTT. The J gene is TRBJ1-5, the V gene TRBV5-6; D remains unclear. Trimming took 0 bases from V and 0 from J, leaving 7 bases between them. Germline-derived CDR1 and CDR2 are SGHDT and YYEEEE. There are 15 residues in the CDR3.

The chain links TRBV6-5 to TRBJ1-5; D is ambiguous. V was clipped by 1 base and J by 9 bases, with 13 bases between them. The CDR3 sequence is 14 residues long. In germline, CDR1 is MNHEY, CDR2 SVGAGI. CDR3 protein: CASSYYGPEAPQHF. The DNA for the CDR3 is TGTGCCAGCAGTTACTACGGTCCCGAGGCGCCCCAGCATTTT.